A selection of T cell receptor beta chains follows, all from one sample in a study of vaccination and CD4 T cells after COVID-19. Which antigens these TCRs recognize remains unknown. TCRdb ran MiXCR on the PCR reads and lists one entry per CDR3 protein. Altogether about 26,000 distinct CDR3 sequences are present, approximately 40% being singletons, with the ten largest covering roughly 10%. Sequences were obtained from CD4+ T cells from blood, cultured in vitro. These receptors all come from a human donor who had recovered from COVID-19. Each CDR3 is given with its conserved first and last residue. A D gene is named only where the DNA matches it firmly. Clone size is not always given. Where it is, it says once, few, many or a class for expanded clones.

j_gene,d_gene,v_gene,abundance,CDR3aa,CDR3nt
TRBJ1-4,-,TRBV20-1,few,CSARDPARVGEKLFF,TGCAGTGCTAGAGATCCGGCCAGGGTAGGCGAAAAACTGTTTTTT
TRBJ1-6,TRBD1,TRBV28,few,CASSRGTGGNSPLHF,TGTGCCAGCAGCCGCGGGACAGGGGGAAATTCACCCCTCCACTTT
TRBJ1-1,-,TRBV7-7,-,CASSQDWNTEAFF,TGTGCCAGCAGCCAGGACTGGAACACTGAAGCTTTCTTT
TRBJ1-5,-,TRBV24-1,-,CATSDSESLNQPQHF,TGTGCCACCAGTGATAGCGAGTCGTTAAATCAGCCCCAGCATTTT
TRBJ2-5,TRBD1,TRBV7-3,-,CASSPGTEKETQYF,TGTGCCAGCAGCCCAGGGACAGAGAAAGAGACCCAGTACTTC
TRBJ2-1,TRBD2,TRBV19,-,CASSIRFSGRALYNEQFF,TGTGCCAGTAGTATCCGGTTTAGCGGGAGGGCTCTATACAATGAGCAGTTCTTC
TRBJ2-5,-,TRBV7-7,-,CASSLRFAPQETQYF,TGTGCTAGCAGCTTAAGGTTTGCGCCGCAAGAGACCCAGTACTTC
TRBJ2-1,TRBD2,TRBV11-3,-,CASSLGGGGRNEQFF,TGTGCCAGCAGCTTAGGGGGCGGGGGTCGCAATGAGCAGTTCTTC
TRBJ1-3,-,TRBV6-1,-,CASRGTTSHSGNTIYF,TGTGCCAGCAGGGGGACCACCTCGCACTCTGGAAACACCATATATTTT
TRBJ1-6,TRBD1,TRBV30,-,CAWSVPRTGSSYNSPLHF,TGTGCCTGGAGTGTACCTAGGACAGGGAGCTCCTATAATTCACCCCTCCACTTT
TRBJ2-2,-,TRBV24-1,-,CATKGGRTGELFF,TGTGCCACCAAGGGAGGTCGCACCGGGGAGCTGTTTTTT
TRBJ2-7,-,TRBV7-8,few,CASSSRGYSYEQYF,TGTGCCAGCAGCTCCAGGGGCTACTCCTACGAGCAGTACTTC
TRBJ2-5,-,TRBV19,few,CASSIREGTQYF,TGTGCCAGTAGTATCCGCGAGGGGACCCAGTACTTC
TRBJ2-5,TRBD2,TRBV24-1,few,CATSDPTSGRAQETQYF,TGTGCCACCAGTGATCCGACTAGCGGGAGGGCCCAAGAGACCCAGTACTTC
TRBJ1-5,-,TRBV2,-,CASSAPGPQHF,TGTGCCAGCAGCGCCCCCGGGCCCCAGCATTTT
TRBJ2-7,-,TRBV29-1,-,CSVAGGGGEQYF,TGCAGCGTTGCAGGCGGTGGGGGCGAGCAGTACTTC
TRBJ1-1,-,TRBV12-3/TRBV12-4,-,CASTLQANTEAFF,TGTGCCAGCACTCTACAGGCGAACACTGAAGCTTTCTTT
TRBJ2-3,-,TRBV20-1,-,CSARDTQGLRGTDTQYF,TGCAGTGCTAGGGATACCCAGGGTTTGAGAGGCACAGATACGCAGTATTTT